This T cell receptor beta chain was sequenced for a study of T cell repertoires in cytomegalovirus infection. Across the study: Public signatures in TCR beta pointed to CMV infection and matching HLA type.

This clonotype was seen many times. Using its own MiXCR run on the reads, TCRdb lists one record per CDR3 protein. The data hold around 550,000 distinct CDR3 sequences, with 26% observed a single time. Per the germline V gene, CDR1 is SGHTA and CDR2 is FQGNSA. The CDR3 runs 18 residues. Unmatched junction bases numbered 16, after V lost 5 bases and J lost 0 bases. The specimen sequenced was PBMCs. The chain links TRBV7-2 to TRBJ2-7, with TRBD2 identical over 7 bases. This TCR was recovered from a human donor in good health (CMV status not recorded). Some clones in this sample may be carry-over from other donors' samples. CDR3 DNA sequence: TGTGCCAGCAGCCCGGGGGGTGGAGGGGCCGCGAGCTCCTACGAGCAGTACTTC. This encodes CASSPGGGGAASSYEQYF.